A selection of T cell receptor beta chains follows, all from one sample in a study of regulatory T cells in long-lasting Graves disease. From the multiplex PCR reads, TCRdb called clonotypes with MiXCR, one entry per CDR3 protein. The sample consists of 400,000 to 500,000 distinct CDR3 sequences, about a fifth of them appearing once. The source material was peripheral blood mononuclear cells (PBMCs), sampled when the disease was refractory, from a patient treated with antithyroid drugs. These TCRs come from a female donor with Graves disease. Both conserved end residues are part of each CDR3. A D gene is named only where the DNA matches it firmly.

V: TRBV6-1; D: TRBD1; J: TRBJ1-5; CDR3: CASTGQGGPQHF
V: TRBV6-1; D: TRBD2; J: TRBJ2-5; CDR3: CATSGGEGEETQYF
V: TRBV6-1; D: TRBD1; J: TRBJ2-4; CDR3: CASRELTGGAAKNIQYF
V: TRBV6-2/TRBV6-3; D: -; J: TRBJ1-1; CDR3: CASSFGLGAFF
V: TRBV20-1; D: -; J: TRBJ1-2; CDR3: CSAREGRGNYGYTF
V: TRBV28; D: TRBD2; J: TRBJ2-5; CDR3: CASSLLGTSGITQYF
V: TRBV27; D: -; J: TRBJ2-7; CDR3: CASSSASERASYEQYF
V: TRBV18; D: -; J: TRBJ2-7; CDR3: CASSPLGGRGFSYEQYF
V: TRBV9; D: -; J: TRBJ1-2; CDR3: CASSSSLTRSYGYTF
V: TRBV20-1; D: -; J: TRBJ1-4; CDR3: CSARVGGVANEKLFF
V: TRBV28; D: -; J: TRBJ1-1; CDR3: CASKDAMNTEAFF
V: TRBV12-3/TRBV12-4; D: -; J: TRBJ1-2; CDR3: CASSRRSGFGYTF
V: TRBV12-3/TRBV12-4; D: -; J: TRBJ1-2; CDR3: CASSPVLFVRYGYTF
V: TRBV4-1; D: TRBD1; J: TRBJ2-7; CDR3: CASSETPGTGVYEQYF
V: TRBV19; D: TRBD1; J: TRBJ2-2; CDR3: CATTGRGGTNTGELFF
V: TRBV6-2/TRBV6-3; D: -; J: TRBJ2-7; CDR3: CASSYGHLGGQQYF
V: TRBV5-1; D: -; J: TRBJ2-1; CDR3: CASNGGDFYNEQFF
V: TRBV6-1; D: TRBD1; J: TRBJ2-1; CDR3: CASRGTGSYNEQFF
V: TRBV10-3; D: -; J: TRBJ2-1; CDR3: CAIRLGLNSYNEQFF
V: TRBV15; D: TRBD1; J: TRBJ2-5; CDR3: CATSRKQGARETQYF
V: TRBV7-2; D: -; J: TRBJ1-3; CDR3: CASSFDVSGNTIYF
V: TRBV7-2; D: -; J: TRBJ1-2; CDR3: CASSLGGGASLHGYTF
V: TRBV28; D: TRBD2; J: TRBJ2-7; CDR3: CASREVGSSYEQYF
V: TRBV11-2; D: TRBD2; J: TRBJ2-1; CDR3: CASSLESGSSFYNEQFF
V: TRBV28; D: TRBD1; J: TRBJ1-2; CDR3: CASSPPGTGKVYGYTF
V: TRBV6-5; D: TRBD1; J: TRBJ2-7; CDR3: CASSYLRDSLYERYF
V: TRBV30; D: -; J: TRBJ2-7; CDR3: CAWSVLPGYEQYF
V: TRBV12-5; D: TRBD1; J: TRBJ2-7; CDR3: CAGGQGAGEQYF
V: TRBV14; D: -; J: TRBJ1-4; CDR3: CASSQLVPASATNEKLFF
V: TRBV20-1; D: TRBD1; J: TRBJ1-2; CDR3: CSARARPTGYDRVFGYTF
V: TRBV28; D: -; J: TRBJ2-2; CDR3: CASSFSGSNTGELFF
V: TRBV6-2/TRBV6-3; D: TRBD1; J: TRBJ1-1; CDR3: CASSYTGVISEAFF
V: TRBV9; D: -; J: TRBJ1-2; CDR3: CASSVDRDYGYTF
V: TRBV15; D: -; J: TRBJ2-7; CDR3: CATSPGQISYEQYF
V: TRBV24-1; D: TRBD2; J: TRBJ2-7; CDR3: CATSSGSGNGEQYF
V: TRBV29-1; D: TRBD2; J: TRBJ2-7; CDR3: CSVESASGNYEQYF
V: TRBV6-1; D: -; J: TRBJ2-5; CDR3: CASTYRETQYF
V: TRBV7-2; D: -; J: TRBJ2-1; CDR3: CASSLAGPYNEQFF
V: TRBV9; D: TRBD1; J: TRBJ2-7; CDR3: CASSATGGMSEQYF
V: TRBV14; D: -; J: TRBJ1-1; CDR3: CASSLAGLLNTEAFF
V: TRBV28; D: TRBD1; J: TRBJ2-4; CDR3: CASSPLKWTGRGAKNIQYF
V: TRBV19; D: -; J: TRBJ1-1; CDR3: CASSIVRGTEAFF
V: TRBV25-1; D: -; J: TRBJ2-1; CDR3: CASSVLGGDHNEQFF
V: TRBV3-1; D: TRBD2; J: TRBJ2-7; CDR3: CASSQESSGYYEQYF
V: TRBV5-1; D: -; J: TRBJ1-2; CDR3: CASSLTTGSYGYTF
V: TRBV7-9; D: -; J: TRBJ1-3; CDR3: CASSLKDTIYF
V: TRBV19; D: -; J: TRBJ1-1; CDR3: CASSIGSATEAFF
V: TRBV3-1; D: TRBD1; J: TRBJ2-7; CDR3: CASSQDLRGPYEQYF
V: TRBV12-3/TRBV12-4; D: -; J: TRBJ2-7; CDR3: CASTTAEGNTYEQYF
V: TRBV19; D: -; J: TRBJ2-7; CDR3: CASSMVTAYEQYF
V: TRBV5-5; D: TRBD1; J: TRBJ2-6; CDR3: CASSSRQGLIGANVLTF
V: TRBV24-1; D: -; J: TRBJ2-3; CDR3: CATSDFSGLHTDTQYF
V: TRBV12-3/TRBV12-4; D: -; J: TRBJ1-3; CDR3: CASRWDTPGNTIYF
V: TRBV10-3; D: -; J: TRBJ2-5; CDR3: CAISESMSAQETQYF
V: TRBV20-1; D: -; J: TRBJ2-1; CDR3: CSARGWDGLAETCNEQFF
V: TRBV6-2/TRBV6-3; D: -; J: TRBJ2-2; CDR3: CASSYRVTGELFF
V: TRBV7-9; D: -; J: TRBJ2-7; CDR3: CASSFRDYEQYF
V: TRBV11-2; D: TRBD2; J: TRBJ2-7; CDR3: CASTRTSGTSYEQYF